Listed below are T cell receptor beta chains from one sample, sequenced in a study of cytomegalovirus exposure and HLA in healthy donors. Measured with immunoSEQ multiplex PCR; TCRdb has only the in-frame clones, and not every one. The sample table sets out 130,000 to 150,000 clones. Source material: PBMCs. Every receptor here comes from a man aged 35-49 years in good health and CMV-seronegative. Each CDR3 is given with its conserved first and last residue. Fields, in order: CDR3 protein, J gene, V gene.

CDR3 protein: CASSERKTGEQYF; J gene: TRBJ2-7; V gene: TRBV25-1
CDR3 protein: CASSFNSYNEQFF; J gene: TRBJ2-1; V gene: TRBV7-2
CDR3 protein: CATRTVPNEKLFF; J gene: TRBJ1-4; V gene: TRBV19
CDR3 protein: CASSLTSGENNEQFF; J gene: TRBJ2-1; V gene: TRBV5-6
CDR3 protein: CASSRDSGYVYTF; J gene: TRBJ1-2; V gene: TRBV7-9
CDR3 protein: CASGRQDSYNEQFF; J gene: TRBJ2-1; V gene: TRBV5-1
CDR3 protein: CASSRSSSSYEQYF; J gene: TRBJ2-7; V gene: TRBV6-5
CDR3 protein: CASSPGQASQYF; J gene: TRBJ2-5; V gene: TRBV14
CDR3 protein: CASSVGTVNTEAFF; J gene: TRBJ1-1; V gene: TRBV9
CDR3 protein: CATSTTRGGNSPLHF; J gene: TRBJ1-6; V gene: TRBV15
CDR3 protein: CASSLGQGMGGYTF; J gene: TRBJ1-2; V gene: TRBV4-1
CDR3 protein: CASTSRREVEKLFF; J gene: TRBJ1-4; V gene: TRBV7-2
CDR3 protein: CARSLGPGGPYNEQFF; J gene: TRBJ2-1; V gene: TRBV5-3
CDR3 protein: CSVVGGSDEYEQYF; J gene: TRBJ2-7; V gene: TRBV29-1
CDR3 protein: CASKDRANSPLHF; J gene: TRBJ1-6; V gene: TRBV19
CDR3 protein: CASSPRQGAKANYGYTF; J gene: TRBJ1-2; V gene: TRBV27
CDR3 protein: CASTPRGQGAKYEQYF; J gene: TRBJ2-7; V gene: TRBV19
CDR3 protein: CASSSRTGRGTGELFF; J gene: TRBJ2-2; V gene: TRBV7-2
CDR3 protein: CASSLGGGNTGELFF; J gene: TRBJ2-2; V gene: TRBV5-5
CDR3 protein: CASSIVVGAGAYTDTQYF; J gene: TRBJ2-3; V gene: TRBV19
CDR3 protein: CASSPEYEQYF; J gene: TRBJ2-7; V gene: TRBV2
CDR3 protein: CASSPTNPVSGQPQHF; J gene: TRBJ1-5; V gene: TRBV23-1
CDR3 protein: CASSQDREDTEAFF; J gene: TRBJ1-1; V gene: TRBV5-1
CDR3 protein: CASSPTGQGGSYEQYF; J gene: TRBJ2-7; V gene: TRBV18
CDR3 protein: CASSFRQGGREKLFF; J gene: TRBJ1-4; V gene: TRBV9
CDR3 protein: CASSIRGPNQPQHF; J gene: TRBJ1-5; V gene: TRBV19
CDR3 protein: CASEGAGANVLTF; J gene: TRBJ2-6; V gene: TRBV7-6
CDR3 protein: CASSRRGGAGYGYTF; J gene: TRBJ1-2; V gene: TRBV7-9
CDR3 protein: CASSPGEGRNGYTF; J gene: TRBJ1-2; V gene: TRBV18
CDR3 protein: CASSEARGYEQYF; J gene: .; V gene: TRBV2
CDR3 protein: CASRVGEKPFF; J gene: TRBJ1-4; V gene: TRBV6-5
CDR3 protein: CSAGGGTEGEKLFF; J gene: TRBJ1-4; V gene: TRBV29-1
CDR3 protein: CASRSQGARGEAFF; J gene: TRBJ1-1; V gene: TRBV28
CDR3 protein: CASQTSGGYNEQFF; J gene: TRBJ2-1; V gene: TRBV27
CDR3 protein: CASSLAGGGNYGYTF; J gene: TRBJ1-2; V gene: TRBV5-5
CDR3 protein: CASSVDQGSGNTIYF; J gene: TRBJ1-3; V gene: TRBV9
CDR3 protein: CASSSGQGDYEQYF; J gene: TRBJ2-7; V gene: TRBV7-9
CDR3 protein: CASSQERGGLDTQYF; J gene: TRBJ2-3; V gene: TRBV4-3
CDR3 protein: CASSLVGRGHRNEQFF; J gene: TRBJ2-1; V gene: TRBV7-2
CDR3 protein: CATSRGLQGVSGELFF; J gene: TRBJ2-2; V gene: TRBV15
CDR3 protein: CASSYDRGSNQPQHF; J gene: TRBJ1-5; V gene: TRBV2
CDR3 protein: CASSLQLSAGGTNNEQFF; J gene: TRBJ2-1; V gene: TRBV7-9
CDR3 protein: CASSFSGGGETQYF; J gene: TRBJ2-5; V gene: TRBV11-2
CDR3 protein: CATSRDSSGARNTDTQYF; J gene: TRBJ2-3; V gene: TRBV15
CDR3 protein: CASSLNGGGEKLFF; J gene: TRBJ1-4; V gene: TRBV13
CDR3 protein: CASSPSILDSYYGYTF; J gene: TRBJ1-2; V gene: TRBV5-5
CDR3 protein: CASSLVAQGLFNSPLHF; J gene: TRBJ1-6; V gene: TRBV5-1
CDR3 protein: CASGFSRVQTNTEAFF; J gene: TRBJ1-1; V gene: TRBV12-5
CDR3 protein: CAISGGQVGTDTQYF; J gene: TRBJ2-3; V gene: TRBV10-3
CDR3 protein: CASSLGQGTEAFF; J gene: TRBJ1-1; V gene: TRBV11-1
CDR3 protein: CASSSGQGAMETQYF; J gene: TRBJ2-5; V gene: TRBV5-1
CDR3 protein: CASSQDRGDRGKNIQYF; J gene: TRBJ2-4; V gene: TRBV4-1
CDR3 protein: CASSHTEGARYNEQFF; J gene: TRBJ2-1; V gene: TRBV4-2
CDR3 protein: CASSPQGQGAEAFF; J gene: TRBJ1-1; V gene: TRBV7-3
CDR3 protein: CASSSPWDRDYGYTF; J gene: TRBJ1-2; V gene: TRBV7-2
CDR3 protein: CASSPWTSGGAADTQYF; J gene: TRBJ2-3; V gene: TRBV7-2
CDR3 protein: CASSQDRSLRRNTEAFF; J gene: TRBJ1-1; V gene: TRBV4-1
CDR3 protein: CASSLGGRATGNEQFF; J gene: TRBJ2-1; V gene: TRBV7-2